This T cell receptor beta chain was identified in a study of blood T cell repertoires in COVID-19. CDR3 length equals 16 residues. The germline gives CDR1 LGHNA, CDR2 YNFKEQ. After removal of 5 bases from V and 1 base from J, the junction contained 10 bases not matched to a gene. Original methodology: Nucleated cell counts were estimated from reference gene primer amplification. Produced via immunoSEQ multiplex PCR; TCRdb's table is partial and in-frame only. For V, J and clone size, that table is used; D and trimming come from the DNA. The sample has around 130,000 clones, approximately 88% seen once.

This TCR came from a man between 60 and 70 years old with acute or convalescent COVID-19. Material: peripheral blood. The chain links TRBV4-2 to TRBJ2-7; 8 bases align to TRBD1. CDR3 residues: CASSVGQGERSYEQYF. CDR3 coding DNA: TGTGCCAGCAGCGTAGGACAGGGAGAAAGATCCTACGAGCAGTACTTC.